The present T cell receptor beta chain was sequenced within a study of blood T cells in healthy people across ages (dated by TCRdb to 2015 to 2017). Regarding the complete study: In model experiments, roughly one uniquely barcoded TCR beta cDNA molecule per two T cells was captured by template switching. To avoid experimental bias, donors of different ages were distributed randomly across sequencing lanes. For two donors (one aged 18 to 29 and one aged 80 or older), the study analyzed two additional independent replicas of 1 million unique cDNA reads from the same blood draw. The donors were divided into four age groups: young (average around 15 years), middle-aged (about 39), aged (roughly 60) and long-lived (about 84). Age-related changes in TCR beta repertoire diversity were measured in the study by deep sequencing normalized with unique cDNA molecular identifiers.

The research as a whole found: There was a strong correlation between observed TCR beta diversity and the percentage of naive T cells measured by flow cytometry. Compared with the aged group, more naive CD4+ T cells, fewer expanded clones and increased TCR diversity were shown by the long-lived group, suggesting age selection. Total diversity estimates from one million sequenced T cells were considered lower bounds and underestimates. Since profiling was done on bulk unsorted PBMCs, naive and antigen-experienced compartments could not be conclusively compared. Because the CMV infection status of the donors was unknown, age-related changes in expanded clonotypes may potentially have been confounded. As age increased, observed TCR beta diversity per million T cells dropped in a roughly linear way, and a significant reduction was already evident by age 40.

Donors were 39 systemically healthy Caucasian individuals from Russia aged roughly 6 to 100 years. Approximately 11 milliliters of peripheral blood were drawn from each donor into EDTA-treated Vacutainer tubes. PBMCs were isolated by Ficoll-Paque density-gradient centrifugation, with at least 6.5 million obtained per sample. Trizol reagent was used to extract total RNA from PBMCs, with at least 6 micrograms per sample. The percentages of naive CD45RAhigh/CD27high T cells were determined by flow cytometry on a PBMC aliquot from every donor. To note about this clonotype: The antigen it recognizes is unknown. Within one base of it there is no much larger clone, and no base qualities were kept.

A distance of 13 bases separates the germline ends of V and J, which lose 4 bases and 1 base respectively. From the germline V gene (reference sequence), CDR1 is LNHDA and CDR2 is SQIVND. The CDR3 runs 15 amino acids, cysteine and phenylalanine included. The sequence is cut down to CDR3 DNA, 45 bases in frame from base 1. The library was prepared using 5' RACE. Data came from an Illumina HiSeq 2500. The second PCR ran for about 6 to 11 cycles and used a J-beta primer mix along with a sample-barcoded 5' primer. A unique molecular identifier was introduced onto each TCR beta cDNA molecule by a template-switch 5' adaptor carrying 12 random nucleotides. At least 2.5 million CDR3-containing paired-end reads were obtained from each sample. First-strand cDNA was synthesized from all RNA with the Mint cDNA synthesis kit, primed by a TRBC-specific oligonucleotide. All cDNA was treated with uracil-DNA glycosylase and then went through a first 18-cycle PCR with the universal primers M1SS and BC2_uni_R. The original pipeline was this. Each sample was normalized by randomly selecting 1 million high-quality reads, each carrying a distinct molecular identifier. Reads with shared molecular identifiers were discarded instead of being binned into consensus sequences. CDR3 identification, clonotype clustering and error correction used MiTCR with a Q25 quality threshold and the strictest error-elimination algorithm. A nonparametric unseen species model with Euler transformation was used to estimate lower-bound total TCR beta diversity. The public sequencing data were trimmed at Q25 with fastp and processed into clonotypes with MiXCR by TCRdb, which kept only in-frame beta chains. CDR3 protein duplicates are merged, each entry listing the most common genes and DNA. These V and J calls rely on TCRdb rather than the paper's analysis. The sample table holds 2 million or so distinct CDR3 sequences, of which just under 50% were seen once. In total, the top ten clones hold over 2% of the sample.

Input material: blood. The sequence came from a woman in her thirties or forties in good health. In this chain, TRBV19 is recombined with TRBJ1-1; the D gene remains uncertain. The sequence in DNA is TGTGCCAGTAGTACCTATACCGACAAGAACACTGAAGCTTTCTTT. This translates into CASSTYTDKNTEAFF.